A selection of T cell receptor beta chains follows, all from one sample in a study of blood T cells in healthy people across ages. TCRdb re-called the 5' RACE reads with MiXCR, one entry per CDR3 protein. The table lists 1.4 million to 1.5 million distinct CDR3 sequences, around two fifths of them singletons. Sequencing was performed on blood. The receptors were gathered from a woman under 30 in good health. The CDR3 runs from the conserved cysteine through the conserved F or W. Each record gives: V gene, D gene, J gene, clone size, CDR3 DNA, CDR3 protein. A D gene is named only where the DNA matches it firmly. Clone size appears in some rows only: once, few, many, or a class for an expanded clone.

TRBV27	-	TRBJ2-5	-	TGTGCCAGCGCACTGGCCCTGGAGACCCAGTACTTC	CASALALETQYF
TRBV2	-	TRBJ2-4	few	TGTGCCATCACGGACAGTCGGCAGCAGTACTTC	CAITDSRQQYF
TRBV9	TRBD1	TRBJ1-1	-	TGTGCCAGCAGCGGGACAGGGTGTGCTGAAGCTTTCTTT	CASSGTGCAEAFF
TRBV12-3/TRBV12-4	-	TRBJ1-2	-	TGTGCCAGCAGTTTAGCGCAGGGAATCGACTATGGCTACACCTTC	CASSLAQGIDYGYTF
TRBV28	-	TRBJ1-1	-	TGTGCCAGTGACTCTATACCGAACACTGAAGCTTTCTTT	CASDSIPNTEAFF
TRBV5-6	-	TRBJ1-2	-	TGTGCCAGCAGCTTGTCCAGGGCTGCGGACTATGGCTACACCTTC	CASSLSRAADYGYTF
TRBV18	TRBD2	TRBJ2-3	-	TGTGCCAGCTCAACCTATAGCGGGAGGCCAGATACGCAGTATTTT	CASSTYSGRPDTQYF
TRBV5-1	-	TRBJ1-2	-	TGCGCCAGCAGCTTGGAATGGGGTAATGGCTACACCTTC	CASSLEWGNGYTF
TRBV29-1	-	TRBJ2-7	-	TGCAGCGTTGGTGGTCGTGAGGGCTTCGGGTACGAGCAGTACTTC	CSVGGREGFGYEQYF
TRBV6-6	TRBD1	TRBJ2-2	-	TGTGCCAGCAGTTCTCCTCAGGACAGGTCGATCACCGGGGAGCTGTTTTTT	CASSSPQDRSITGELFF
TRBV9	TRBD1	TRBJ2-7	-	TGTGCCAGCAGCGGACAGGGAAGCAACTACGAGCAGTACTTC	CASSGQGSNYEQYF
TRBV20-1	TRBD2	TRBJ2-3	-	TGCAGTGCCCCAAGGCTGACTAGCGGGCCGGGAGATACGCAGTATTTT	CSAPRLTSGPGDTQYF
TRBV24-1	TRBD1	TRBJ1-1	once	TGTGCCACAAGAGGGACAGGGGGCGAGGAAGCTTTCTTT	CATRGTGGEEAFF
TRBV4-2	-	TRBJ2-7	few	TGTGCCAGCAGCCACCGCGAAGGCGACGAGCAGTACTTC	CASSHREGDEQYF
TRBV29-1	-	TRBJ2-7	few	TGCAGCGTAAAGCCGGGACTCCAAGGCTACGAGCAGTACTTC	CSVKPGLQGYEQYF
TRBV10-3	TRBD1	TRBJ1-6	-	TGTGCCATCAGAAGGGAAGAGACAGGGTGGAATTCACCCCTCCACTTT	CAIRREETGWNSPLHF
TRBV5-6	-	TRBJ1-5	-	TGTGCCAGCAGCCTACAGGGACATTTAAGCAATCAGCCCCAGCATTTT	CASSLQGHLSNQPQHF
TRBV20-1	TRBD2	TRBJ2-7	-	TGCAGTGCTAGAGATATGGGACGAGCGGGAGGGTGGGAGCAGTACTTC	CSARDMGRAGGWEQYF
TRBV7-9	TRBD1	TRBJ2-3	few	TGTGCCAGCAGCTATAGACAGGGAACAGATACGCAGTATTTT	CASSYRQGTDTQYF
TRBV20-1	-	TRBJ2-7	-	TGCAGTGCTAGCGGGGGAAGGGGCGAGCAGTACTTC	CSASGGRGEQYF